This TCR beta chain was observed in a study of CD8+ T cells in alopecia areata. Study-wide results and caveats: Among patients, TCR sharing was less clear than in mice, a difference possibly due in part to HLA diversity in the patient population.

About this clone itself: Its antigen is currently unknown.

RNA was extracted and reverse transcribed into cDNA as the sequencing template. The protocol was immunoSEQ multiplex PCR, while the TCRdb copy is restricted to in-frame clones and leaves out a portion. This table holds 75,000 to 85,000 clones, approximately 70% found once. Germline V gene lookup returns CDR1 LNHDA and CDR2 SQIVND (reference sequence). V was pared by 7 bases and J by 4 bases, with 13 bases between. The CDR3 length is 13 residues. Treatment reported: oral pan-JAK inhibitor, 5-10 mg twice daily. Specimens obtained from alopecia areata patients comprised lesional scalp punch biopsies and peripheral blood.

The rearrangement joins TRBV19 to TRBJ1-1; D not certain. The clonotype originates from a human donor with alopecia areata. This specimen was CD8+ T cells sorted from blood, taken at week 24, from a patient treated with tofacitinib. Written as DNA, the CDR3 is TGTGCCAGTACTTCGCACTTTTCCACTGAAGCTTTCTTT. Protein sequence: CASTSHFSTEAFF.